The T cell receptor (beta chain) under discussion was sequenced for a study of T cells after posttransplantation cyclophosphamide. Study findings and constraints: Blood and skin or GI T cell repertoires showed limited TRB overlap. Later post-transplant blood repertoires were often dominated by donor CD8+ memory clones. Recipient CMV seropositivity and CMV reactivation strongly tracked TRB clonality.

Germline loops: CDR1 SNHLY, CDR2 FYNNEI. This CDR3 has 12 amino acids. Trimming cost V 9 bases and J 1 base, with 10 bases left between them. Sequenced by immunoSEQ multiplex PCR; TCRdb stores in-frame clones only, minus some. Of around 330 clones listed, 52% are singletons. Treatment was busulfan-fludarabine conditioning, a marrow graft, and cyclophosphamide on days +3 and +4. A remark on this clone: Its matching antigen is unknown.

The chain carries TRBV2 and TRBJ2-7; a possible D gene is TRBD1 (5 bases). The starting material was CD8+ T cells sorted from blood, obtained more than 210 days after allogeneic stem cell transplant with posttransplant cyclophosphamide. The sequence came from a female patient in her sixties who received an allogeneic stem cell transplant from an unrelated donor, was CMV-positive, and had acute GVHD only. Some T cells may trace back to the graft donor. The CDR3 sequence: CARSGISYEQYF. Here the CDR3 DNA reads TGTGCCAGGTCAGGGATTTCCTACGAGCAGTACTTC.